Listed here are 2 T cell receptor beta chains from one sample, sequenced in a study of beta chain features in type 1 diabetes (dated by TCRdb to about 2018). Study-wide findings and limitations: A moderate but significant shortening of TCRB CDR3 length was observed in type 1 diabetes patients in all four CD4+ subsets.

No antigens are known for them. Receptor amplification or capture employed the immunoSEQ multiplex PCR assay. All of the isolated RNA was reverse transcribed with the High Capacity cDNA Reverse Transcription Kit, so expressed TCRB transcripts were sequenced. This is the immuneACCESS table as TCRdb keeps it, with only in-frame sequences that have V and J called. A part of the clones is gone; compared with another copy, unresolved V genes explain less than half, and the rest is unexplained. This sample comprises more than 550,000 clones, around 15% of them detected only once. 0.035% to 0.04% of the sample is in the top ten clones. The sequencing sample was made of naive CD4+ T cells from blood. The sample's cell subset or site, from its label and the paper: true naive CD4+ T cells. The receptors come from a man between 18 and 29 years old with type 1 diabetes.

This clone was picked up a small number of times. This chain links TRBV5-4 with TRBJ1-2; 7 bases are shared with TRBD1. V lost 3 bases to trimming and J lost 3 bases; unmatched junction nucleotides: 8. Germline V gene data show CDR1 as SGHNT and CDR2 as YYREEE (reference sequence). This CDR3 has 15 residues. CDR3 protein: CASSYDRAVDYGYTF. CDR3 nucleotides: TGTGCCAGCAGCTATGACAGGGCGGTTGACTATGGCTACACCTTC.

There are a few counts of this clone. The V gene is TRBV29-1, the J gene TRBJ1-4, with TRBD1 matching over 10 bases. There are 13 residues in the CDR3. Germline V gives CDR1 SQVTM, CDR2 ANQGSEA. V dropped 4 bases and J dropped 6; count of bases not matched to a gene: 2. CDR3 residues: CSVVGQGYEKLFF. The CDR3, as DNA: TGCAGCGTTGTGGGACAGGGGTATGAAAAACTGTTTTTT.